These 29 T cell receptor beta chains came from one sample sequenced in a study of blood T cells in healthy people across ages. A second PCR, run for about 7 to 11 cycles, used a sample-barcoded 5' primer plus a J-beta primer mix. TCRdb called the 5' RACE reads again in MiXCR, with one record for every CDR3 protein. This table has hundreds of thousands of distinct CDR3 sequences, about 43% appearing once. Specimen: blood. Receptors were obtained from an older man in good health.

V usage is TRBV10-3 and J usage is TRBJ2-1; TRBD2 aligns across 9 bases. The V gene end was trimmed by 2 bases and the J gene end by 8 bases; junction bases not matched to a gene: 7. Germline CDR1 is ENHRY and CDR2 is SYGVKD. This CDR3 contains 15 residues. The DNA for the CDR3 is TGTGCCATCAGTGAGGGGAGTAGCGGGAGCCATGAGCAGTTCTTC. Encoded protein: CAISEGSSGSHEQFF.

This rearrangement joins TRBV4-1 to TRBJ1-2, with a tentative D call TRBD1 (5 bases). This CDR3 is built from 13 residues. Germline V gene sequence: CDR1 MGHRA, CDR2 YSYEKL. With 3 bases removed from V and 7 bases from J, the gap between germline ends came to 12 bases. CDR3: CASSQGGVAGYTF. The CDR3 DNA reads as TGCGCCAGCAGCCAGGGAGGGGTTGCTGGCTACACCTTC.

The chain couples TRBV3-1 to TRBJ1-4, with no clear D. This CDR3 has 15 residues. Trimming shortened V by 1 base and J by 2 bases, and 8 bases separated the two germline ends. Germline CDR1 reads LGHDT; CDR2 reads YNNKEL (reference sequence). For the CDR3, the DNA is TGTGCCAGCAGCCAAGGACATCAGACTAATGAAAAACTGTTTTTT. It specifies CASSQGHQTNEKLFF.

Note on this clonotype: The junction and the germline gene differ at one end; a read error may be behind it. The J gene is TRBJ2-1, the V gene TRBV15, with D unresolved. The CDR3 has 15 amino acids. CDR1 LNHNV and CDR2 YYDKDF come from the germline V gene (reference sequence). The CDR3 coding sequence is TGTGTCACCAGCAGAGATAAGATAAGGGCATATGAGCAGTTCTTC. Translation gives CVTSRDKIRAYEQFF.

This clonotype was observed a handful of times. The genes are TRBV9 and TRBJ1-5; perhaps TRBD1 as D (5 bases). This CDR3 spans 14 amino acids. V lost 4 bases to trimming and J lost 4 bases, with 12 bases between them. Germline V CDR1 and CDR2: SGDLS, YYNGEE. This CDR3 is CASSTGQDNQPQHF. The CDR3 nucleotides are TGTGCCAGCAGCACTGGACAAGATAATCAGCCCCAGCATTTT.

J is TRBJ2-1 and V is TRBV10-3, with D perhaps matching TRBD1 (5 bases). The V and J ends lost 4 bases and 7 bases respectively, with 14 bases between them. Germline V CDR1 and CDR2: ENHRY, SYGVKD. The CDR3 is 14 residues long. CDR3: CAISVQGMGNEQFF. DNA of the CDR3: TGTGCCATCAGTGTCCAGGGCATGGGAAATGAGCAGTTCTTC.

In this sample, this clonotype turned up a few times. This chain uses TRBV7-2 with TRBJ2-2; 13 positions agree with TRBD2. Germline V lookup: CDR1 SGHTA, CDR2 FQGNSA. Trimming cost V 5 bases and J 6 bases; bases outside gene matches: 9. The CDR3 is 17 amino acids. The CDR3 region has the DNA TGTGCCAGCAGCCCACCGGGACTAGCGGGAATATCCGGGGAGCTGTTTTTT. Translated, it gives CASSPPGLAGISGELFF.

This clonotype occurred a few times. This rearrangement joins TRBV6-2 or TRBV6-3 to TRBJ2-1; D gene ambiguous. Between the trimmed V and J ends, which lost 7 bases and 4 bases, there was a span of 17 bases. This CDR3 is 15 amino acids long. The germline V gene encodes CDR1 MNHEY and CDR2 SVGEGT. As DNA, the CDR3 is TGTGCCAGCAAACAAGCCGGGCGACCTTACAATGAGCAGTTCTTC. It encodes CASKQAGRPYNEQFF.

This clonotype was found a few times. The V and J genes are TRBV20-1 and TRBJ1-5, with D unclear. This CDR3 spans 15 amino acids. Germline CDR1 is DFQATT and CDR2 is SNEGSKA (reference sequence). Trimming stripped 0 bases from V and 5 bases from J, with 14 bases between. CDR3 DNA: TGCAGTGCTAGAGATCCTGCGGGGTCTTATCAGCCCCAGCATTTT. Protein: CSARDPAGSYQPQHF.

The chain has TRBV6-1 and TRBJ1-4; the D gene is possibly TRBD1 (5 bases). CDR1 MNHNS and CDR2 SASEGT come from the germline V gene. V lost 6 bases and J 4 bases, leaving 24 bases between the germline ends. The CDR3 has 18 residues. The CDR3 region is CASSSTAQAALGNEKLFF. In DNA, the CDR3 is TGTGCCAGCAGCTCCACCGCACAGGCGGCCTTGGGTAATGAAAAACTGTTTTTT.

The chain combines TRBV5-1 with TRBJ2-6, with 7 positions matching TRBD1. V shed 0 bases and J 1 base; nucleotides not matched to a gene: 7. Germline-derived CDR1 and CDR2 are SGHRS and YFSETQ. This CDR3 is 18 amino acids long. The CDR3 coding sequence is TGCGCCAGCAGCTTGGGTGACAGGGTTGGGTCTGGGGCCAACGTCCTGACTTTC. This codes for CASSLGDRVGSGANVLTF.

CDR3 amino acids: CATQGTGAETQYF. Here the CDR3 DNA reads TGTGCCACCCAGGGGACCGGGGCAGAGACCCAGTACTTC. The rearrangement links TRBV24-1 to TRBJ2-5; perhaps TRBD1 as D (6 bases). Deletions cut 9 bases from V and 4 bases from J, with 14 bases between. The CDR3 contains 13 residues. The germline V gene has CDR1 KGHDR and CDR2 SFDVKD.

This chain's CDR3 is CASSQDFDSYNSPLHF. CDR3 coding DNA: TGTGCCAGCAGCCAAGACTTCGATTCTTATAATTCACCCCTCCACTTT. J is TRBJ1-6 and V is TRBV3-1; D unresolved. CDR3 length: 16 residues. Germline CDR1 LGHDT, CDR2 YNNKEL (reference sequence). V was trimmed by 0 bases and J by 4 bases, leaving 10 bases between them. The entire variable domain, with the rest obtained from reference TRBV3-1 and TRBJ1-6, is as follows: DTAVSQTPKYLVTQMGNDKSIKCEQNLGHDTMYWYKQDSKKFLKIMFSYNNKELIINETVPNRFSPKSPDKAHLNLHINSLELGDSAVYFCASSQDFDSYNSPLHFGNGTRLTVT.

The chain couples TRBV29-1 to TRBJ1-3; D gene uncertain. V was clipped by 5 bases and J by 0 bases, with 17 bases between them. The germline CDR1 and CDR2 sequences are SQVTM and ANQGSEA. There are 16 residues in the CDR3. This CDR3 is CSVKWGELSSGNTIYF. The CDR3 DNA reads TGCAGCGTTAAGTGGGGAGAGCTGAGCTCTGGAAACACCATATATTTT.

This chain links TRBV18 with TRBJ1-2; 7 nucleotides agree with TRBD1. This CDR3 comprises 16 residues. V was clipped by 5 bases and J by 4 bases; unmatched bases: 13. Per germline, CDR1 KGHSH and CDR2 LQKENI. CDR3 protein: CASSAANRGRGYGYTF. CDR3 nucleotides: TGTGCCAGCTCAGCGGCCAACAGGGGAAGGGGCTATGGCTACACCTTC.

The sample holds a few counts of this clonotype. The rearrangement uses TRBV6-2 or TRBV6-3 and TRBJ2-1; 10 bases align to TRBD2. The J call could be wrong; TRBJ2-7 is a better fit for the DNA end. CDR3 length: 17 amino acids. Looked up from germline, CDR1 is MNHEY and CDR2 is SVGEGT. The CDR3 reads CASSYSATSGIYNEQYF. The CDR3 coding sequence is TGTGCCAGCAGTTACTCGGCCACTAGCGGGATCTACAATGAGCAGTACTTC.

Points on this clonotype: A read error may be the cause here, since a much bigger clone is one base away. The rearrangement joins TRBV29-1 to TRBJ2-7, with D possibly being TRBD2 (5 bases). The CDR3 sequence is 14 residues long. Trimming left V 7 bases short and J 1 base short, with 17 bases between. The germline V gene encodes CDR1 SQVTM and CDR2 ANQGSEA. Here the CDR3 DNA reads TGCAGCGGCCTCAGACGGGGAAAATCCTACGAGCAGTACTTC. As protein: CSGLRRGKSYEQYF.

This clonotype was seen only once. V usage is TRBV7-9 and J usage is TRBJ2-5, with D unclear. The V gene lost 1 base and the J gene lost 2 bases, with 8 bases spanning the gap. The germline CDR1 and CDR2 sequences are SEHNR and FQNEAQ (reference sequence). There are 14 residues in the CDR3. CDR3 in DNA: TGTGCCAGCAGCTTAGGACATCAACAAGAGACCCAGTACTTC. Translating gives CASSLGHQQETQYF.

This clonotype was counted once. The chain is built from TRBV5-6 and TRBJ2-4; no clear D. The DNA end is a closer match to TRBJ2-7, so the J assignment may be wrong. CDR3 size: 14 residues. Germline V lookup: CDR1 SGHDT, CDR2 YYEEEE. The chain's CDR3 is CASSLGRLTYEQYF. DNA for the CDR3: TGTGCCAGCAGCTTGGGAAGGTTAACCTACGAGCAGTACTTC.

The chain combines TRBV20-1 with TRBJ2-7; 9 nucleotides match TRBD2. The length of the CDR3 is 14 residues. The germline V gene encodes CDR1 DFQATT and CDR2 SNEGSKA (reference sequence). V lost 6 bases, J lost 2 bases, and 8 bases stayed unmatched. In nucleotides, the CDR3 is TGCAGTGCCCCCAACCCTAGCGGGGCCTACGAGCAGTACTTC. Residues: CSAPNPSGAYEQYF.

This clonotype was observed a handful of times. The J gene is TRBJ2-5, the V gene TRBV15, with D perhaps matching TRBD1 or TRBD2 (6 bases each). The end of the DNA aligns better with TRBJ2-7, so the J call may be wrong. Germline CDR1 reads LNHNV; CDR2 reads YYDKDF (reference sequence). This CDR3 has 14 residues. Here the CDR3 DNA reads TGTGCCACCAGCAGAGATACGGGGGCTGGCGAGCAGTACTTC. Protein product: CATSRDTGAGEQYF.

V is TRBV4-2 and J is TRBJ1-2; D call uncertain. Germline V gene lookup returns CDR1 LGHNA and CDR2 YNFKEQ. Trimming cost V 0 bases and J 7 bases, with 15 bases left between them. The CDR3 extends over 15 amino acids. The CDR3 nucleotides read TGTGCCAGCAGCCAAGATCTGGTGGGAGGCGTTGGCTACACCTTC. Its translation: CASSQDLVGGVGYTF.

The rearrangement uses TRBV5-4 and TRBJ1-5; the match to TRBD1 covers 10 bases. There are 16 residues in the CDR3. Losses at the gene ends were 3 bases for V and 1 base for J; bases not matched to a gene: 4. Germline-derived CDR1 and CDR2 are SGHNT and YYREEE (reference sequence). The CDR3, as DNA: TGTGCCAGCAGCTGGGGACAGGGGAAAAGCAATCAGCCCCAGCATTTT. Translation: CASSWGQGKSNQPQHF.

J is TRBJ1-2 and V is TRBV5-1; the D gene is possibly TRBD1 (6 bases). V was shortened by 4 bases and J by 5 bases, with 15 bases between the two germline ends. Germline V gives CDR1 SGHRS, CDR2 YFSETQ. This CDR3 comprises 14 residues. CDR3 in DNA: TGCGCCAGCAGCGGCAACACAGGGATTTATGGCTACACCTTC. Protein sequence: CASSGNTGIYGYTF.

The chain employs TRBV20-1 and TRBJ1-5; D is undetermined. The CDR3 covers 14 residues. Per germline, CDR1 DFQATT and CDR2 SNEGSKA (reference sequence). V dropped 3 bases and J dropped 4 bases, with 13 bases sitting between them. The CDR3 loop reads CSASRASANQPQHF. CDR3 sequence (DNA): TGCAGTGCTAGTCGAGCCTCGGCAAATCAGCCCCAGCATTTT.

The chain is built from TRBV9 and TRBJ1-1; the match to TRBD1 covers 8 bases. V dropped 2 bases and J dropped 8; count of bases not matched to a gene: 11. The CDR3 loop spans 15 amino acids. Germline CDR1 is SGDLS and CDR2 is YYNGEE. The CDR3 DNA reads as TGTGCCAGCAGCGTGTTACAGGGGGGCGTGGGCGAAGCTTTCTTT. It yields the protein CASSVLQGGVGEAFF. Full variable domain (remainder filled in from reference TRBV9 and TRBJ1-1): DSGVTQTPKHLITATGQRVTLRCSPRSGDLSVYWYQQSLDQGLQFLIQYYNGEERAKGNILERFSAQQFPDLHSELNLSSLELGDSALYFCASSVLQGGVGEAFFGQGTRLTVV.

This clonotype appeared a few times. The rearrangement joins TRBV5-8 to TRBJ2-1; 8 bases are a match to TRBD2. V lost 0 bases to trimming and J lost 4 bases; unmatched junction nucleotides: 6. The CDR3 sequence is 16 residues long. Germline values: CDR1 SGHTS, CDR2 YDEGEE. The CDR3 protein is CASSLGSLAGYNEQFF. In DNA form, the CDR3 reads TGTGCCAGCAGCTTGGGAAGCCTAGCGGGTTACAATGAGCAGTTCTTC.

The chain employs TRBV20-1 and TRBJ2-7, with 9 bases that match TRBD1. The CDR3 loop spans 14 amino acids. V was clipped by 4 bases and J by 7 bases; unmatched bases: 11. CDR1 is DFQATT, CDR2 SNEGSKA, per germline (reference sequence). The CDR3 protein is CSAISDRGTGEQYF. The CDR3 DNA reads TGCAGTGCTATCTCAGACAGGGGGACGGGAGAGCAGTACTTC.

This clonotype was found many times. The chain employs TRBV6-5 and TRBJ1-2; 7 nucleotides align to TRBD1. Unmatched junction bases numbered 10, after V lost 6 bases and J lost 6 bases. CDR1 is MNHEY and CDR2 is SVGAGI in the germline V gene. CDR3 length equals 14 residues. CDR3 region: CASSKTGTENGYTF. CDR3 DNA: TGTGCCAGCAGCAAAACCGGGACAGAGAATGGCTACACCTTC.